This TCR beta chain emerged from a study of cytomegalovirus exposure and HLA in healthy donors. Study summary: For the approximately 390 genotyped donors, about 79% fell within the Caucasian-associated ancestry cluster.

This clone was seen a single time. Its antigen is unidentified. The study, taken as a whole, reports: As confirmed in vitro, a few CMV-associated chains were specific for CMV antigens. TRBV6-2, TRBV6-3 and other indistinguishable V segments were excluded. The majority of TCR sequences were rare, yet some public TCRs appeared in many donors.

The PCR employed 60 Vbeta primers together with 13 Jbeta primers. Produced via immunoSEQ multiplex PCR; TCRdb's table is partial and in-frame only. The top ten hold approximately 2.7% of the sample, which has 50,000 to 65,000 clones, approximately 70% seen once. The CDR3 consists of 12 residues. From germline, CDR1 is SGHDT and CDR2 YYEEEE. V was trimmed by 2 bases and J by 8 bases, leaving 8 bases between them. Material for sequencing was PBMCs. This receptor was taken from a man between 18 and 29 years old in good health and CMV-seronegative. J is TRBJ2-4 and V is TRBV5-6; D possibly corresponds to TRBD1 (5 bases). The CDR3 nucleotides read TGTGCCAGCAGCTTTTCGACAGACATTCAGTACTTC. Protein product: CASSFSTDIQYF.